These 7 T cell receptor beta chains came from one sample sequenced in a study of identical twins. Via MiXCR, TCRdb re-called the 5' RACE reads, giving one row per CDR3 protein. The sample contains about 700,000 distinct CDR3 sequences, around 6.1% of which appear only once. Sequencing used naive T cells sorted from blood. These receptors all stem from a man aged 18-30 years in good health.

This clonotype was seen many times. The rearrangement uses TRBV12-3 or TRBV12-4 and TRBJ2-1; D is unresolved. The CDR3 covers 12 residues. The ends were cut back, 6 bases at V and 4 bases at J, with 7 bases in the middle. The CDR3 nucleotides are TGTGCCAGCAGCCCCTATTACAATGAGCAGTTCTTC. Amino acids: CASSPYYNEQFF.

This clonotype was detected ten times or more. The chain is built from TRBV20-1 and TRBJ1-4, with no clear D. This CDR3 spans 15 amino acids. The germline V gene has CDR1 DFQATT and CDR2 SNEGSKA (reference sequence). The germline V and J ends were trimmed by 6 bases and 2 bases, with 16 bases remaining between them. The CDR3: CSAQKGQLTNEKLFF. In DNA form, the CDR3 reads TGCAGTGCGCAGAAAGGGCAACTGACTAATGAAAAACTGTTTTTT.

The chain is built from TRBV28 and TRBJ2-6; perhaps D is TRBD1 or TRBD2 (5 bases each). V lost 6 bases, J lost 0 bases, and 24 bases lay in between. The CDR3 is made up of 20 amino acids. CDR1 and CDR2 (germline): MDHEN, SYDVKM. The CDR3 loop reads CASSNYLGAGGNSGANVLTF. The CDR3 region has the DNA TGTGCCAGCAGCAACTATCTAGGGGCGGGCGGCAACTCTGGGGCCAACGTCCTGACTTTC. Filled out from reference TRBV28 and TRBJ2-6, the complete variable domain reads DVKVTQSSRYLVKRTGEKVFLECVQDMDHENMFWYRQDPGLGLRLIYFSYDVKMKEKGDIPEGYSVSREKKERFSLILESASTNQTSMYLCASSNYLGAGGNSGANVLTFGAGSRLTVL.

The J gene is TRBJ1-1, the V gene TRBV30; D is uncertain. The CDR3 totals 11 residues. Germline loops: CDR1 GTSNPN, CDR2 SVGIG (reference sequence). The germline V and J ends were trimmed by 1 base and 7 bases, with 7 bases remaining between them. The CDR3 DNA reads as TGTGCCTGGAGTGCTCAGATTGAAGCTTTCTTT. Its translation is CAWSAQIEAFF.

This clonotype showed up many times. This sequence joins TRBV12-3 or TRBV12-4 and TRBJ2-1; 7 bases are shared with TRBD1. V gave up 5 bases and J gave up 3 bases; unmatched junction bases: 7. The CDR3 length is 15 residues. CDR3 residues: CASSPRGRYYNEQFF. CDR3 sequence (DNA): TGTGCCAGCAGTCCTAGGGGGCGTTACTACAATGAGCAGTTCTTC.

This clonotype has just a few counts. The CDR3 loop is CASIGQGSFNEQFF. The CDR3 DNA is TGTGCCAGCATTGGCCAGGGGTCGTTCAATGAGCAGTTCTTC. V gene TRBV6-2 or TRBV6-3 combines with J gene TRBJ2-1; a possible D gene is TRBD1 (6 bases). Looked up from germline, CDR1 is MNHEY and CDR2 is SVGEGT. V lost 7 bases to trimming and J lost 6 bases, with 16 bases between them. The CDR3 loop spans 14 amino acids.

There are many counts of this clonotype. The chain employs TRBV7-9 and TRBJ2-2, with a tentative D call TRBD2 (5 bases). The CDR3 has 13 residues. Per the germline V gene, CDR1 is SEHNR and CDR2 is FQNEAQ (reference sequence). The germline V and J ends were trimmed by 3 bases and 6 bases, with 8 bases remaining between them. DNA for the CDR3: TGTGCCAGCAGCTTGTCACTAGCCGGGGAGCTGTTTTTT. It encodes CASSLSLAGELFF.